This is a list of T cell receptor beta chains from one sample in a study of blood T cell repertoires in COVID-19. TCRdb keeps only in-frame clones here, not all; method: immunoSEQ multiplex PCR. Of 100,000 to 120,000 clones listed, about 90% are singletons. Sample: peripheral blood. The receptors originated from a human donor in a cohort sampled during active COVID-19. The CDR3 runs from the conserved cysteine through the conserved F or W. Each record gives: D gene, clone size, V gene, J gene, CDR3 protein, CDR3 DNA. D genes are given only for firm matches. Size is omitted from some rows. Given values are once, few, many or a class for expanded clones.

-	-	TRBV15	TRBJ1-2	CATSRERDGRWNGYTF	TGTGCCACCAGCAGAGAAAGGGATGGGAGGTGGAATGGCTACACCTTC
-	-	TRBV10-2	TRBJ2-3	CASRDTSSTDTQYF	TGCGCCAGCAGGGACACTTCTAGCACAGATACGCAGTATTTT
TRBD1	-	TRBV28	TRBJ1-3	CASRQTGGGNTIYF	TGTGCCAGCAGGCAGACAGGGGGTGGAAACACCATATATTTT
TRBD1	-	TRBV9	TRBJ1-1	CASSVYETGIPEAFF	TGTGCCAGCAGCGTATATGAGACAGGGATCCCTGAAGCTTTCTTT
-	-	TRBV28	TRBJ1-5	CASTGSNQPQHF	TGTGCCAGCACAGGGAGCAATCAGCCCCAGCATTTT
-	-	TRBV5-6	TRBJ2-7	CASSLRSAGLIYEQYF	TGTGCCAGCAGCTTGCGCTCCGCAGGCTTAATCTACGAGCAGTACTTC
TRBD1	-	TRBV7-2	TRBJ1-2	CASRLTGRYGYTF	TGTGCCAGCAGGTTGACAGGGCGCTATGGCTACACCTTC
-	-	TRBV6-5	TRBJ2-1	CASSFDPGATYNEQFF	TGTGCCAGCAGTTTTGATCCAGGGGCGACCTACAATGAGCAGTTCTTC
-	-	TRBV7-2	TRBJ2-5	CASSLAVLTPNEYF	TGTGCCAGCAGCTTAGCAGTTTTAACTCCTAATGAGTACTTC
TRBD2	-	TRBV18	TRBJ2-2	CASSPQNSGANTGELFF	TGTGCCAGCTCACCACAGAACAGCGGGGCTAACACCGGGGAGCTGTTTTTT
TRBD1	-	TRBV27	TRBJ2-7	CASRSERDRGSYEQYF	TGTGCCAGCAGGTCCGAGAGGGACAGGGGCTCCTACGAGCAGTACTTC
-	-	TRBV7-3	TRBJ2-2	CASSFLGGTPGELFF	TGTGCCAGCAGCTTTTTGGGGGGGACACCCGGGGAGCTGTTTTTT
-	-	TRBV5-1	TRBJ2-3	CASSLGARPSSTDTQYF	TGCGCCAGCAGCTTGGGAGCACGTCCATCTAGCACAGATACGCAGTATTTT
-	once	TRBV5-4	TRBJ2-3	CASSPRTDTQYF	TGTGCCAGCAGCCCACGGACAGATACGCAGTATTTT
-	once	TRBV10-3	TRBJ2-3	CAISEGQPGPDTQYF	TGTGCCATCAGTGAGGGCCAACCAGGGCCAGATACGCAGTATTTT
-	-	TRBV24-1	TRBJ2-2	CATSLSQGNTGELFF	TGTGCCACCAGCCTATCACAGGGAAACACCGGGGAGCTGTTTTTT
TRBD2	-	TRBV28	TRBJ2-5	CASSLAGGPGEETQYF	TGTGCCAGCAGTTTAGCGGGAGGGCCCGGGGAAGAGACCCAGTACTTC
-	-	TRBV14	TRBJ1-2	CASSQGRRNYGYTF	TGTGCCAGCAGCCAAGGGCGCAGGAACTATGGCTACACCTTC
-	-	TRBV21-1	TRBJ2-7	CASRAGAPYEQYF	TGTGCCAGCAGGGCGGGGGCCCCCTACGAGCAGTACTTC
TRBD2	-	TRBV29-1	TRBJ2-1	CSVHRGLAGGYNEQFF	TGCAGCGTCCACCGAGGACTAGCGGGGGGGTACAATGAGCAGTTCTTC
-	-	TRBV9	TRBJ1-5	CASSGGRLNQPQHF	TGTGCCAGCAGCGGGGGGAGGCTCAATCAGCCCCAGCATTTT
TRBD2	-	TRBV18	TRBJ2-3	CASSPFGGSTDTQYF	TGTGCCAGCTCACCATTCGGGGGGTCCACAGATACGCAGTATTTT
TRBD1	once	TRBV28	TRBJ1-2	CASSATFPTGGASGYTF	TGTGCCAGCAGTGCTACCTTCCCCACAGGGGGAGCATCTGGCTACACCTTC
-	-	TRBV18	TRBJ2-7	CASSPDSYEQYF	TGTGCCAGCTCACCTGACTCTTACGAGCAGTACTTC
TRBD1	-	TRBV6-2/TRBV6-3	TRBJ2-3	CASCRDRGPSTDTQYF	TGTGCCAGCTGCCGGGACAGGGGTCCGAGCACAGATACGCAGTATTTT
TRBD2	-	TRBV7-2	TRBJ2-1	CASSLGLAANEQFF	TGTGCCAGCAGCTTAGGACTAGCAGCCAATGAGCAGTTCTTC
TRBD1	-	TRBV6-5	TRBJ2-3	CASSYATGDTQYF	TGTGCCAGCAGTTACGCGACAGGGGATACGCAGTATTTT
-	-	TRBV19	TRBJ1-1	CASSVRARKEAFF	TGTGCCAGTAGTGTCAGGGCGAGAAAAGAAGCTTTCTTT
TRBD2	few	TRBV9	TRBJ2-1	CASSVRSSGVGNEQFF	TGTGCCAGCAGCGTTCGATCTAGCGGGGTTGGCAATGAGCAGTTCTTC
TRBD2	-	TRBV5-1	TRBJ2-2	CASSVPSGGIGELFF	TGCGCCAGCAGCGTGCCTAGCGGGGGGATCGGGGAGCTGTTTTTT
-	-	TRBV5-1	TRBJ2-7	CASGGTSSYEQYF	TGCGCCAGCGGCGGGACTTCTTCCTACGAGCAGTACTTC
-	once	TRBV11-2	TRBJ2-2	CASSLTGFTGELFF	TGTGCCAGCAGCTTGACAGGTTTCACCGGGGAGCTGTTTTTT
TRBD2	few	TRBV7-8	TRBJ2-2	CASIFLAGAGELFF	TGTGCCAGCATTTTTCTAGCGGGAGCCGGGGAGCTGTTTTTT
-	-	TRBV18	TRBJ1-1	CASSPRESEAFF	TGTGCCAGCTCACCGAGGGAGTCTGAAGCTTTCTTT
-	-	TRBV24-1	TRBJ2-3	CATSGPTGASTDTQYF	TGTGCCACCAGTGGCCCGACAGGTGCTAGCACAGATACGCAGTATTTT
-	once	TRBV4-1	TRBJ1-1	CASSHPVGDTNTEAFF	TGCGCCAGCAGCCACCCTGTCGGGGACACGAACACTGAAGCTTTCTTT
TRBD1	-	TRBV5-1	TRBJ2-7	CASSLTGQASYEQYF	TGCGCCAGCAGCTTGACCGGACAGGCATCCTACGAGCAGTACTTC
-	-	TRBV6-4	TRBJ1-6	CASSDDKVSPNSPLHF	TGTGCCAGCAGTGACGACAAGGTAAGCCCTAATTCACCCCTCCACTTT
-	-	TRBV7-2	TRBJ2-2	CASSSPGVTGELFF	TGTGCCAGCAGCTCCCCCGGGGTTACCGGGGAGCTGTTTTTT
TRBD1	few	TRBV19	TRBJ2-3	CASSMDRGFTDTQYF	TGTGCCAGTAGTATGGACAGGGGTTTCACAGATACGCAGTATTTT
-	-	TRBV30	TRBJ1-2	CAGKQGYGYTF	TGTGCCGGGAAACAGGGTTATGGCTACACCTTC
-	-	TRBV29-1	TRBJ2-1	CSTKPRTYNEQFF	TGCAGCACCAAGCCCCGGACTTACAATGAGCAGTTCTTC
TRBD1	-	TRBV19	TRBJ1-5	CASSPGTGEFNQPQHF	TGTGCCAGTAGTCCTGGGACAGGCGAATTCAATCAGCCCCAGCATTTT
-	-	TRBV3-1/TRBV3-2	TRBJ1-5	CASSQTGSLYSNQPQHF	TGTGCCAGCAGCCAGACAGGCTCGCTATATAGCAATCAGCCCCAGCATTTT
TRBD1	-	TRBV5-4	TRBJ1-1	CASSARQGANTEAFF	TGTGCCAGCAGCGCACGACAGGGGGCGAACACTGAAGCTTTCTTT
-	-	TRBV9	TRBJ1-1	CASSVGGGMNTEAFF	TGTGCCAGCAGCGTAGGAGGAGGAATGAACACTGAAGCTTTCTTT
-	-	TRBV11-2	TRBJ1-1	CASSQTLGAFF	TGTGCCAGCAGCCAAACTCTGGGCGCTTTCTTT
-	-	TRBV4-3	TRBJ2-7	CASSQEGVSGNYEQYF	TGCGCCAGCAGCCAAGAAGGCGTGAGCGGCAACTACGAGCAGTACTTC
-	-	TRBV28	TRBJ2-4	CASRPRDIRTLAKNIQYF	TGTGCCAGCAGGCCCCGGGACATCCGAACTCTAGCCAAAAACATTCAGTACTTC
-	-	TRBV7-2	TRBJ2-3	CASSSPPRYTDTQYF	TGTGCCAGCAGCTCCCCCCCCCGTTACACAGATACGCAGTATTTT
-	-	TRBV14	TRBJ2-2	CASSQALNTGELFF	TGTGCCAGCAGCCAAGCTCTGAACACCGGGGAGCTGTTTTTT
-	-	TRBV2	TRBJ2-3	CASRRQTSTDTQYF	TGTGCCAGCAGGAGACAAACTAGCACAGATACGCAGTATTTT
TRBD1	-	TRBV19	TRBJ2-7	CASQRTGGDPYEQYF	TGTGCCAGCCAGAGGACAGGGGGAGATCCTTACGAGCAGTACTTC
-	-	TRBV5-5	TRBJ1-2	CASSLADNNYGYTF	TGTGCCAGCAGCTTGGCCGACAACAACTATGGCTACACCTTC